This TCR beta chain was found in a study of T cells in Graves' hyperthyroidism and ophthalmopathy. The germline V gene has CDR1 SEHNR and CDR2 FQNEAQ (reference sequence). There are 15 residues in the CDR3. Germline trimming cut 1 base from V and 2 bases from J; bases unmatched to any gene: 1. Amplified TCR beta CDR3 regions came from RNA transcripts. HTBI primers were used for first-round RT-PCR of the TCR CDR3. Via MiXCR, TCRdb re-called the multiplex PCR reads, giving one row per CDR3 protein. The data show 250,000 or so distinct CDR3 sequences, with roughly 15% seen just once and 28% held by the top ten. This clonotype was observed at least ten times.

The V gene is TRBV7-9, the J gene TRBJ2-3; 9 nucleotides agree with TRBD2. Sequencing was performed on blood. The sequence was obtained from a woman between 18 and 30 years old with Graves' ophthalmopathy. In nucleotides, the CDR3 is TGTGCCAGCAGCTTAGGACTAGCGGACACAGATACGCAGTATTTT. It encodes CASSLGLADTDTQYF. Full variable domain (missing parts from reference TRBV7-9 and TRBJ2-3): DTGVSQNPRHKITKRGQNVTFRCDPISEHNRLYWYRQTLGQGPEFLTYFQNEAQLEKSRLLSDRFSAERPKGSFSTLEIQRTEQGDSAMYLCASSLGLADTDTQYFGPGTRLTVL.